The entry that follows covers one TCR beta chain sequence. The data stem from a study of blood T cell repertoires in COVID-19. The method was immunoSEQ multiplex PCR; TCRdb's version includes in-frame clones alone and lacks a portion of them. The sample holds about 160,000 clones; approximately 87% are singletons and the top ten take 10%. This CDR3 has 16 residues. Deletions cut 1 base from V and 0 bases from J, with 10 bases between. Germline V CDR1 and CDR2: LNHNV, YYDKDF (reference sequence). This clonotype was obtained from a woman aged 70 to 79 with COVID-19, enrolled during active disease. The sequenced material came from peripheral blood. The V and J genes are TRBV15 and TRBJ1-5; a possible D gene is TRBD1 (6 bases). This CDR3 reads CATSRGQEISNQPQHF. The CDR3 DNA reads as TGTGCCACCAGCAGAGGACAGGAGATTAGCAATCAGCCCCAGCATTTT.